This TCR beta chain came from a study of T cell repertoires in cytomegalovirus infection. Study-wide context: Newly reported HLA-C-restricted and thoroughly characterized HLA-B-restricted CMV epitopes were employed. Indicated by public TCR beta signatures were CMV infection and matching HLA type.

The study's findings and limits: In two of eight donors, the top clonotype was HLA-C-restricted CMV-specific.

To note about this clonotype: Its antigen is currently unknown.

TCRdb used MiXCR to reprocess the reads, holding one entry per CDR3 protein. The sample includes some 940,000 distinct CDR3 sequences, around 32% of them seen just once. Germline CDR1 is SQVTM and CDR2 is ANQGSEA. The CDR3 is 12 amino acids. Between the trimmed V and J ends, which lost 1 base and 0 bases, there was a span of 3 bases. The sample here was cultured CD8+ T cells from PBMCs, taken from culture after CMV antigen stimulation. The TCR originated in a human donor in good health (CMV status not recorded). Some clones in this sample may be carry-over from other donors' samples. The gene calls are TRBV29-1 and TRBJ2-5; D not certain. Written as DNA, the CDR3 is TGCAGCGTTGAAGGGAACCAAGAGACCCAGTACTTC. Translated: CSVEGNQETQYF.